This is a list of T cell receptor beta chains from one sample in a study of beta chain features in type 1 diabetes. Using immunoSEQ multiplex PCR, the repertoire was profiled, and TCRdb retains in-frame clones only, with some absent. This table has approximately 140,000 clones, about a tenth appearing once. The sample was central memory CD4+ T cells from blood. The origin of the receptors is a woman aged 40 to 50 in good health. CDR3s include the opening cysteine and the closing phenylalanine or tryptophan. A D gene is named only where the DNA matches it firmly. Clone sizes are given selectively: once, few, many, or a class where the clone is expanded.

J | D | size | V | CDR3 | DNA
TRBJ2-5 | NA | many | TRBV29-1 | CSGSTAQETQYF | TGCAGCGGCTCGACAGCCCAAGAGACCCAGTACTTC
TRBJ1-2 | NA | few | TRBV29-1 | CSVIPGARFYGYTF | TGCAGCGTTATACCAGGGGCAAGATTCTATGGCTACACCTTC
TRBJ2-1 | TRBD2 | few | TRBV7-2 | CASSPSGGIRNEQFF | TGTGCCAGCAGCCCCTCCGGGGGGATTCGTAATGAGCAGTTCTTC
TRBJ2-3 | TRBD2 | few | TRBV4-1 | CASSALAGGPDTQYF | TGCGCCAGCAGCGCACTAGCGGGGGGGCCGGATACGCAGTATTTT
TRBJ2-2 | NA | NA | TRBV2 | CATQGNTGELFF | TGTGCCACCCAGGGGAACACCGGGGAGCTGTTTTTT
TRBJ2-5 | TRBD2 | NA | TRBV28 | CASRSPEAGLGETQYF | TGTGCCAGCAGGTCTCCTGAAGCGGGGTTGGGAGAGACCCAGTACTTC
TRBJ2-5 | NA | few | TRBV20-1 | CSASGSETQYF | TGCAGTGCTAGTGGTAGCGAGACCCAGTACTTC
TRBJ1-6 | NA | NA | TRBV5-4 | CASSSSRGNSPLHF | TGTGCCAGCAGCTCTAGTCGGGGGAATTCACCCCTCCACTTT
TRBJ2-3 | TRBD2 | few | TRBV7-8 | CASSSSPGTSGGTSTDTQYF | TGTGCCAGCAGCTCGTCCCCAGGGACTAGCGGGGGCACTAGCACAGATACGCAGTATTTT
TRBJ2-5 | NA | few | TRBV11-2 | CASSLGAPQETQYF | TGTGCCAGCAGCTTAGGAGCTCCCCAAGAGACCCAGTACTTC
TRBJ2-3 | NA | few | TRBV9 | CASSVAGGHSTDTQYF | TGTGCCAGCAGCGTAGCGGGGGGCCATTCCACAGATACGCAGTATTTT
TRBJ2-5 | TRBD2 | many | TRBV29-1 | CSVVAGGPGKTQYF | TGCAGCGTCGTAGCGGGGGGGCCGGGGAAGACCCAGTACTTC
TRBJ1-5 | NA | few | TRBV23-1 | CASSHRSVYYSNQPQHF | TGCGCCAGCAGTCATCGATCAGTTTATTATAGCAATCAGCCCCAGCATTTT
TRBJ2-5 | TRBD2 | few | TRBV4-2 | CASSPGRGGRQETQYF | TGTGCCAGCAGCCCCGGTCGCGGGGGGCGCCAAGAGACCCAGTACTTC
TRBJ1-6 | TRBD1 | NA | TRBV6-1 | CASSPGTAKNSPLHF | TGTGCCAGCAGTCCCGGGACAGCAAAAAATTCACCCCTCCACTTT
TRBJ2-5 | TRBD2 | many | TRBV7-7 | CASSPGGGGAETQYF | TGTGCCAGCAGTCCTGGCGGCGGGGGGGCGGAGACCCAGTACTTC
TRBJ2-1 | TRBD2 | NA | TRBV6-5 | CAIRRTSGDNNEQFF | TGTGCCATCAGACGGACTAGCGGGGACAACAATGAGCAGTTCTTC
TRBJ1-1 | NA | few | TRBV6-5 | CASSYPGHGTGEAFF | TGTGCCAGCAGTTATCCGGGACACGGAACAGGTGAAGCTTTCTTT
TRBJ1-6 | NA | NA | TRBV27 | CASSGQYSPLHF | TGTGCCAGCAGTGGACAATATTCACCCCTCCACTTT
TRBJ1-2 | NA | few | TRBV6-1 | CASRGQFSYGYTF | TGTGCCAGCAGAGGACAGTTCTCCTATGGCTACACCTTC
TRBJ2-1 | TRBD2 | few | TRBV7-2 | CASSLQDLAGGEQFF | TGTGCCAGCAGCCTACAGGATCTAGCGGGGGGTGAGCAGTTCTTC
TRBJ2-7 | NA | NA | TRBV5-6 | CASRQSGYEQYF | TGTGCCAGCAGACAATCGGGGTACGAGCAGTACTTC
TRBJ2-5 | TRBD2 | few | TRBV6-4 | CASSPLSGGQETQYF | TGTGCCAGCAGCCCCCTTAGCGGGGGTCAAGAGACCCAGTACTTC
TRBJ1-2 | NA | few | TRBV6-5 | CASSPNNYGYTF | TGTGCCAGCAGTCCTAACAACTATGGCTACACCTTC
TRBJ1-1 | NA | NA | TRBV25-1 | CASSHSGMNTEAFF | TGTGCCAGCAGCCACTCAGGGATGAACACTGAAGCTTTCTTT
TRBJ2-7 | NA | NA | TRBV18 | CASSTYRDRIEQYF | TGTGCCAGCTCAACCTACAGGGACCGGATCGAGCAGTACTTC
TRBJ2-5 | NA | NA | TRBV6-1 | CASGGTDQETQYF | TGTGCCAGCGGGGGGACGGACCAAGAGACCCAGTACTTC
TRBJ2-2 | TRBD1 | few | TRBV4-3 | CASSQELQGGAGELFF | TGCGCCAGCAGCCAAGAGCTACAGGGGGGCGCCGGGGAGCTGTTTTTT
TRBJ1-5 | NA | NA | TRBV7-9 | CASSSDSGNQPQHF | TGTGCCAGCAGCTCAGACAGTGGCAATCAGCCCCAGCATTTT
TRBJ1-5 | NA | few | TRBV19 | CASSIIRVLIPNQPQHF | TGTGCCAGTAGTATAATACGCGTACTCATCCCCAATCAGCCCCAGCATTTT